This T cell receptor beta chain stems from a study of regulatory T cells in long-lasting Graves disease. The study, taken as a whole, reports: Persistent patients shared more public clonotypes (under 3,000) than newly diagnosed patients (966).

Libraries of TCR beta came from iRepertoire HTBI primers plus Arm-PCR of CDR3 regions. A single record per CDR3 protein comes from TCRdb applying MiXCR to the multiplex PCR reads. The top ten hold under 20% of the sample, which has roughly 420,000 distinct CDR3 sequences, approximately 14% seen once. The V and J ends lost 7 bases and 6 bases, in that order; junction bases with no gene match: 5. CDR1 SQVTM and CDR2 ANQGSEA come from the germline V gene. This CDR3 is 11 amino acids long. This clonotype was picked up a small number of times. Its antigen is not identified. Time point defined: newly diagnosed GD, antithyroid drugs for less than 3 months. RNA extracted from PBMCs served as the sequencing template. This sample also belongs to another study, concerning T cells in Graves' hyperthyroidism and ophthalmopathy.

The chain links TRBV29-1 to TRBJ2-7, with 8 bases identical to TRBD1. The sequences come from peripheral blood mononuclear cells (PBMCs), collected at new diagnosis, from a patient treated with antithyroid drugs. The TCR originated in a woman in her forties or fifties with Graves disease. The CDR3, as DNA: TGCAGCGGCCTCACAGGGGGCGAGCAGTACTTC. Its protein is CSGLTGGEQYF.